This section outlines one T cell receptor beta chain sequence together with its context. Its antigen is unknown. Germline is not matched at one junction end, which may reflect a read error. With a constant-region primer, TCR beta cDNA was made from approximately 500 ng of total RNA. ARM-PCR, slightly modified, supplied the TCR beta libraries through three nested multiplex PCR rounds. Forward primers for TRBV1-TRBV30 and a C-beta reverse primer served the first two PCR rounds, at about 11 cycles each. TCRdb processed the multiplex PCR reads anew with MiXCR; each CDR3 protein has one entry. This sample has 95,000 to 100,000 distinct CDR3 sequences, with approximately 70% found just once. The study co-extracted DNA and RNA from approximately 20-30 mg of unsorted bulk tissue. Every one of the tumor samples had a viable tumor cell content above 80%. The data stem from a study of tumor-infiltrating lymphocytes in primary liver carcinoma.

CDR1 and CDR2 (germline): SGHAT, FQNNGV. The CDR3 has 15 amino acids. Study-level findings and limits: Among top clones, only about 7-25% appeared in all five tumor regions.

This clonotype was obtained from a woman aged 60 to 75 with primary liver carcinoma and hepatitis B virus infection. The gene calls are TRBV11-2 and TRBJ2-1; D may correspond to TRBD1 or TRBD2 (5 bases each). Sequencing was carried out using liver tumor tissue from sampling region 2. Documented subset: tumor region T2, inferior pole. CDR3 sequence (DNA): TGTGCTAGCAGCTTGCCGGGACCATGGGACAATGAGCAGTTCTTC. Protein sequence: CASSLPGPWDNEQFF.